These T cell receptor beta chains were read from a single sample in a study of blood T cell repertoires in COVID-19. Assay: immunoSEQ multiplex PCR; the TCRdb copy retains only in-frame clones and omits some. The repertoire holds fewer than 300,000 clones, less than 85% seen once, with around 2.9% in the top ten. The sample was peripheral blood. Source of these receptors: a woman aged 18-29 years with acute or convalescent COVID-19. CDR3s include the opening cysteine and the closing phenylalanine or tryptophan. A D gene is named only where the DNA matches it firmly. Some rows have no size entry. The others give once, few or many, or a class for an expanded clone.

>TRBV24-1|.|TRBJ2-1|15|.
CATSDSGFEVSEQFF
TGTGCCACCAGTGATTCGGGATTTGAAGTCAGCGAGCAGTTCTTC
>TRBV5-5|.|TRBJ2-7|13|.
CASSPVRPYEQYF
TGTGCCAGCAGCCCGGTACGTCCCTACGAGCAGTACTTC
>TRBV11-2|few|TRBJ1-2|14|.
CASSFFPEGDGYTF
TGTGCCAGCAGCTTTTTTCCCGAAGGAGATGGCTACACCTTC
>TRBV7-9|few|TRBJ1-1|14|.
CASSFWENWTEAFF
TGTGCCAGCAGCTTTTGGGAGAATTGGACTGAAGCTTTCTTT
>TRBV6-1|once|TRBJ2-2|17|TRBD2
CASRESGRALSTGELFF
TGTGCCAGCAGGGAAAGCGGGAGGGCTTTGAGCACCGGGGAGCTGTTTTTT
>TRBV7-6|.|TRBJ1-3|17|.
CASSYTWGGLERNTIYF
TGTGCCAGCAGCTACACTTGGGGGGGGCTGGAGCGGAACACCATATATTTT
>TRBV3-1/TRBV3-2|.|TRBJ2-3|17|.
CASSPVKCGGSTDTQYF
TGTGCCAGCAGCCCGGTTAAATGTGGCGGAAGCACAGATACGCAGTATTTT
>TRBV18|.|TRBJ1-1|14|.
CASSQEGSNTEAFF
TGTGCCAGCTCACAGGAGGGGTCGAACACTGAAGCTTTCTTT
>TRBV5-1|.|TRBJ2-1|15|.
CASSLELGGDNEQFF
TGCGCCAGCAGCTTGGAACTAGGCGGGGATAATGAGCAGTTCTTC
>TRBV7-2|.|TRBJ2-2|13|.
CASSYREAGELFF
TGTGCCAGCAGCTATAGGGAGGCCGGGGAGCTGTTTTTT
>TRBV18|.|TRBJ1-1|15|TRBD1
CASSRRTGGDTEAFF
TGTGCCAGCTCACGCAGAACAGGGGGCGACACTGAAGCTTTCTTT
>TRBV19|.|TRBJ1-1|11|.
CASRRTETAFF
TGTGCCAGTAGAAGGACAGAGACAGCTTTCTTT
>TRBV28|.|TRBJ2-3|15|.
CASSLPGVGVDTQYF
TGTGCCAGCAGTTTGCCGGGAGTTGGAGTAGATACGCAGTATTTT